This T cell receptor beta chain is drawn from a study of blood T cell repertoires in COVID-19. Study as a whole: There were acute and convalescent COVID-19 samples, and they came from the United States, Italy and Spain. In each case, the material was cDNA or gDNA derived from T cells, B-cell-depleted T cells, or PBMCs.

Patients in Seattle were enrolled during active infection, then followed longitudinally. Germline V gene data show CDR1 as SNHLY and CDR2 as FYNNEI. The CDR3 covers 13 residues. Losses at the gene ends were 6 bases for V and 15 bases for J; bases not matched to a gene: 14. Sequencing used immunoSEQ multiplex PCR; TCRdb keeps in-frame clones, though not all of them. There are fewer than 300,000 clones in the sample; about 90% occur only once, and roughly 6.1% lies in the top ten. V is TRBV2 and J is TRBJ2-1, with TRBD1 matching over 7 bases. This sequence originates from a woman between 50 and 59 years old with COVID-19, enrolled during active disease. The sample taken for sequencing was peripheral blood. The CDR3 here is CASRQGPQSMGFF. Here the CDR3 DNA reads TGTGCCAGCAGACAGGGGCCGCAGTCAATGGGGTTCTTC.